Shown below are 29 T cell receptor beta chains from a single sample sequenced in a study of blood T cell repertoires in COVID-19. Libraries were prepared by immunoSEQ multiplex PCR; TCRdb keeps only in-frame clonotypes and omits some of them. This sample has roughly 90,000 clones; over 80% occur once, and the top ten carry 31%. Sequenced: peripheral blood. Receptors originate from an elderly woman with active or convalescent COVID-19.

This CDR3 is CASSLGGLAGEGETQYF. In DNA, the CDR3 is TGTGCCAGCAGCTTAGGGGGACTAGCGGGAGAGGGAGAGACCCAGTACTTC. The chain employs TRBV11-2 and TRBJ2-5, with 14 bases lining up with TRBD2. With V trimmed by 1 base and J by 4 bases, 5 bases remained unmatched. The CDR3 has 17 residues. Germline CDR1 and CDR2: SGHAT and FQNNGV.

This chain links TRBV6-4 with TRBJ2-1, with 7 bases aligning to TRBD2. This CDR3 is built from 14 residues. J was trimmed by 8 bases and V by 3 bases; bases with no gene match: 7. CDR1 and CDR2 (germline): MRHNA, SNTAGT. CDR3 loop: CASSEETSNDEQFF. CDR3 coding DNA: TGTGCCAGCAGTGAAGAGACTAGCAATGATGAGCAGTTCTTC.

The chain couples TRBV28 to TRBJ2-3; 8 positions agree with TRBD1. The CDR3 spans 16 residues. Germline V CDR1 and CDR2: MDHEN, SYDVKM. V shed 5 bases, J shed 3 bases, and the junction held 10 bases outside the gene matches. CDR3 sequence reads: CASSALGTGLTDTQYF. The CDR3 DNA is TGTGCCAGCAGTGCCTTAGGGACAGGTTTGACAGATACGCAGTATTTT.

The gene calls are TRBV2 and TRBJ2-7; no firm D call. The CDR3 is 11 amino acids. Trimming took 6 bases from V and 6 from J, leaving 9 bases between them. Germline V gene sequence: CDR1 SNHLY, CDR2 FYNNEI. CDR3 loop: CASSPMVEQYF. The CDR3 coding sequence is TGTGCCAGCAGCCCTATGGTCGAGCAGTACTTC.

This clone was seen just once. The chain employs TRBV5-1 and TRBJ1-2; the D is unclear. Per the germline V gene, CDR1 is SGHRS and CDR2 is YFSETQ. V was clipped by 0 bases and J by 7 bases, with 13 bases between them. CDR3 length: 14 residues. The CDR3 loop reads CASSLDRVLGGYTF. The CDR3 DNA sequence: TGCGCCAGCAGCTTGGACCGAGTTCTTGGTGGCTACACCTTC. The entire variable domain, with the rest obtained from reference TRBV5-1 and TRBJ1-2, is as follows: KAGVTQTPRYLIKTRGQQVTLSCSPISGHRSVSWYQQTPGQGLQFLFEYFSETQRNKGNFPGRFSGRQFSNSRSEMNVSTLELGDSALYLCASSLDRVLGGYTFGSGTRLTVV.

The rearrangement links TRBV11-2 to TRBJ1-1; a possible D gene is TRBD1 (5 bases). V lost 4 bases and J lost 9, with 12 bases in between. Germline lookup yields CDR1 SGHAT and CDR2 FQNNGV. This CDR3 is built from 12 residues. In DNA form, the CDR3 reads TGTGCCAGCAGCTCAGACAGTCGCCAAGCTTTCTTT. Its translation is CASSSDSRQAFF. The full variable domain, rest sourced from reference TRBV11-2 and TRBJ1-1, is EAGVAQSPRYKIIEKRQSVAFWCNPISGHATLYWYQQILGQGPKLLIQFQNNGVVDDSQLPKDRFSAERLKGVDSTLKIQPAKLEDSAVYLCASSSDSRQAFFGQGTRLTVV.

V usage is TRBV19 and J usage is TRBJ1-5, with 10 bases matching TRBD1. Germline CDR1 LNHDA, CDR2 SQIVND (reference sequence). The trim removed 3 bases at V and 5 bases at J, leaving 1 base unmatched. The CDR3 sequence is 14 residues long. The DNA for the CDR3 is TGTGCCAGTAGTATGGGACAGGGGTATCAGCCCCAGCATTTT. Encoded protein: CASSMGQGYQPQHF.

The rearrangement uses TRBV5-6 and TRBJ1-2; the match to TRBD1 covers 7 bases. CDR1 is SGHDT, CDR2 YYEEEE, per germline. The V gene end was trimmed by 4 bases and the J gene end by 3 bases; junction bases not matched to a gene: 3. This CDR3 spans 13 amino acids. CDR3 in amino acids: CASSPGQYYGYTF. The DNA of the CDR3 is TGTGCCAGCAGCCCGGGACAGTACTATGGCTACACCTTC.

This chain links TRBV6-2 or TRBV6-3 with TRBJ2-7, with D possibly matching TRBD2 (5 bases). Germline CDR1 reads MNHEY; CDR2 reads SVGEGT. The V end lost 2 bases, the J end lost 5 bases, and 10 bases lay between the germline ends. The CDR3 loop spans 13 amino acids. CDR3 loop: CASSYIAMDEQYF. For the CDR3, the DNA is TGTGCCAGCAGTTACATAGCGATGGACGAGCAGTACTTC.

This chain links TRBV10-3 with TRBJ2-1, with D perhaps matching TRBD2 (6 bases). The germline CDR1 and CDR2 sequences are ENHRY and SYGVKD. Trimming shortened V by 10 bases and J by 1 base, and 14 bases separated the two germline ends. This CDR3 has 14 residues. CDR3 loop: CASTGADSYNEQFF. In DNA form, the CDR3 reads TGTGCCAGCACGGGAGCGGATTCCTACAATGAGCAGTTCTTC.

The gene calls are TRBV28 and TRBJ2-5; 8 positions match TRBD2. Germline V CDR1 and CDR2: MDHEN, SYDVKM. The CDR3 is 15 residues long. After removal of 5 bases from V and 4 bases from J, the junction contained 9 bases not matched to a gene. Here the CDR3 reads CASSNSGAGLETQYF. CDR3 DNA: TGTGCCAGCAGTAATAGCGGGGCCGGGTTAGAGACCCAGTACTTC.

This chain uses TRBV28 with TRBJ1-6; D unclear. Trimming left V 2 bases short and J 4 bases short, with 6 bases between. CDR1 is MDHEN and CDR2 is SYDVKM in the germline V gene. The CDR3 is made up of 14 amino acids. The CDR3 bases are TGTGCCAGCAGTTTAGGCAGATATAATTCACCCCTCCACTTT. It translates to CASSLGRYNSPLHF.

This chain uses TRBV7-8 with TRBJ2-1; D unresolved. The V and J ends lost 5 bases and 1 base respectively, with 12 bases between them. This CDR3 has 15 amino acids. The germline V gene encodes CDR1 SGHVS and CDR2 FQNEAQ. In DNA form, the CDR3 reads TGTGCCAGCAGCAACTACGGTCGGTCCTACAATGAGCAGTTCTTC. It specifies CASSNYGRSYNEQFF.

The J gene is TRBJ2-5, the V gene TRBV4-3; D gene unclear. The CDR3 has 15 amino acids. The germline V and J ends were trimmed by 0 bases and 1 base, with 9 bases remaining between them. Germline CDR1 reads LGHNA; CDR2 reads YSLEER. The DNA of the CDR3 is TGCGCCAGCAGCCAAGAATCAGGATTCCAAGAGACCCAGTACTTC. Translating it yields CASSQESGFQETQYF.

The chain links TRBV13 to TRBJ2-5; 8 nucleotides match TRBD1. Unmatched junction bases numbered 3, after V lost 4 bases and J lost 5 bases. CDR3 length: 13 residues. Germline loops: CDR1 PRHDT, CDR2 FYEKMQ (reference sequence). CDR3 DNA: TGTGCCAGCAGCTCCAGGGGGCAGGAGACCCAGTACTTC. Translation gives CASSSRGQETQYF. Together with reference TRBV13 and TRBJ2-5, the CDR3 gives the full variable domain: AAGVIQSPRHLIKEKRETATLKCYPIPRHDTVYWYQQGPGQDPQFLISFYEKMQSDKGSIPDRFSAQQFSDYHSELNMSSLELGDSALYFCASSSRGQETQYFGPGTRLLVL.

The sample holds one count of this clone. The chain has TRBV11-3 and TRBJ2-2, with D possibly being TRBD1 (6 bases). Germline CDR1 SGHNT, CDR2 YENEEA. Trimming stripped 7 bases from V and 2 bases from J, with 11 bases between. There are 14 residues in the CDR3. Here the CDR3 DNA reads TGTGCCAGCACCCAGGGGAGAAACACCGGGGAGCTGTTTTTT. Translated, it gives CASTQGRNTGELFF.

The CDR3 nucleotides read TGCGCCAGCAGCCCCTCGGGACAGGTCATCTATGGCTACACCTTC. Translation: CASSPSGQVIYGYTF. This chain links TRBV4-1 with TRBJ1-2; 8 positions agree with TRBD1. CDR1 is MGHRA and CDR2 is YSYEKL in the germline V gene. With V trimmed by 4 bases and J by 4 bases, 8 bases remained unmatched. The CDR3 is made up of 15 amino acids.

V is TRBV7-9 and J is TRBJ1-6; a possible D gene is TRBD1 (6 bases). Germline assignment: CDR1 SEHNR and CDR2 FQNEAQ (reference sequence). The CDR3 covers 14 residues. Between the trimmed V and J ends, which lost 2 bases and 10 bases, there was a span of 12 bases. CDR3 coding DNA: TGTGCCAGCAGCTTAACAGGGTCGGTATCACCCCTCCACTTT. It yields the protein CASSLTGSVSPLHF.

J is TRBJ2-1 and V is TRBV28, with 7 bases that match TRBD2. Germline V lookup: CDR1 MDHEN, CDR2 SYDVKM. The J segment lost 8 bases and the V segment lost 7 bases, leaving 14 bases of the junction unmatched. CDR3 length: 15 amino acids. CDR3 nucleotide sequence: TGTGCCAGCACCTCCTCCCGGGGGGTCTCGGATGAGCAGTTCTTC. It translates to CASTSSRGVSDEQFF.

The chain combines TRBV9 with TRBJ1-1; D ambiguous. This CDR3 region has 13 residues. Germline assignment: CDR1 SGDLS and CDR2 YYNGEE. V lost 3 bases and J lost 4, with 10 bases in between. CDR3 sequence: CASSAGGITEAFF. Written as DNA, the CDR3 is TGTGCCAGCAGCGCGGGAGGAATCACTGAAGCTTTCTTT.

The genes are TRBV5-6 and TRBJ2-7, with D unclear. The CDR3 runs to 12 residues. CDR1 SGHDT and CDR2 YYEEEE come from the germline V gene. The V end lost 2 bases, the J end lost 3 bases, and 6 bases lay between the germline ends. The CDR3 DNA is TGTGCCAGCAGCTTTCCGGGCTACGAGCAGTACTTC. It codes for CASSFPGYEQYF.

CDR3 DNA sequence: TGTGCCAGCAGCCTCACTAGTAATGAGCAGTTCTTC. Its translation is CASSLTSNEQFF. V is TRBV2 and J is TRBJ2-1; D may be TRBD2 (5 bases). V dropped 6 bases and J dropped 7 bases, with 10 bases sitting between them. This CDR3 has 12 residues. CDR1 and CDR2 from the germline V gene are SNHLY and FYNNEI.

This clone has a handful of counts. The chain uses TRBV2 and TRBJ1-4; 7 nucleotides match TRBD1. This CDR3 region has 14 residues. Germline CDR1 is SNHLY and CDR2 is FYNNEI. The trim removed 6 bases at V and 4 bases at J, leaving 5 bases unmatched. CDR3 protein: CASRSTGSNEKLFF. The CDR3 DNA sequence: TGTGCCAGCAGATCGACAGGGAGTAATGAAAAACTGTTTTTT.

The chain carries TRBV19 and TRBJ2-7; maybe TRBD1 (6 bases). The CDR3 covers 14 residues. The germline V gene encodes CDR1 LNHDA and CDR2 SQIVND (reference sequence). The germline V and J ends were trimmed by 5 bases and 1 base, with 12 bases remaining between them. The CDR3 sequence: CASSSRTDSYEQYF. In DNA, the CDR3 is TGTGCCAGTAGTTCTCGGACAGATTCCTACGAGCAGTACTTC.

The chain has TRBV5-1 and TRBJ2-3, with D possibly TRBD1 on 7 matching bases. The V end lost 4 bases, the J end lost 1 base, and 13 bases lay between the germline ends. The length of the CDR3 is 15 residues. Germline CDR1 SGHRS, CDR2 YFSETQ. The CDR3 is CASSDQGGGTDTQYF. DNA of the CDR3: TGCGCCAGCAGCGACCAGGGGGGAGGCACAGATACGCAGTATTTT. The full variable domain, in which reference TRBV5-1 and TRBJ2-3 provide the parts outside the CDR3, is KAGVTQTPRYLIKTRGQQVTLSCSPISGHRSVSWYQQTPGQGLQFLFEYFSETQRNKGNFPGRFSGRQFSNSRSEMNVSTLELGDSALYLCASSDQGGGTDTQYFGPGTRLTVL.

The chain couples TRBV6-6 to TRBJ2-1, with D possibly TRBD2 on 6 matching bases. Trimming took 2 bases from V and 0 from J, leaving 11 bases between them. The CDR3 runs 16 residues. Germline lookup yields CDR1 MNHNY and CDR2 SVGAGI (reference sequence). The CDR3 protein is CASSYALAFSYNEQFF. The DNA for the CDR3 is TGTGCCAGCAGTTACGCCCTAGCGTTCTCCTACAATGAGCAGTTCTTC.

This clone was counted a few times. The V and J genes are TRBV10-2 and TRBJ2-2; 9 bases align to TRBD1. V trimming: 8 bases; J trimming: 3 bases; junction bases outside the gene matches: 4. The CDR3 sequence is 14 residues long. The germline V gene encodes CDR1 WSHSY and CDR2 SAAADI. CDR3 in DNA: TGCGCCAGCGGGTGGACAGGGGACACCGGGGAGCTGTTTTTT. Its translation: CASGWTGDTGELFF.

The chain is built from TRBV13 and TRBJ2-1; tentative D call: TRBD2 (5 bases). There are 15 residues in the CDR3. The ends were cut back, 5 bases at V and 4 bases at J, with 15 bases in the middle. Germline loops: CDR1 PRHDT, CDR2 FYEKMQ (reference sequence). The CDR3 bases are TGTGCCAGCAGCGCGGGCCGCTTACCTTACAATGAGCAGTTCTTC. It translates to CASSAGRLPYNEQFF.

The V gene is TRBV5-1, the J gene TRBJ2-5; D ambiguous. The CDR3 loop spans 13 amino acids. With 2 bases removed from V and 4 bases from J, the gap between germline ends came to 9 bases. Germline CDR1 SGHRS, CDR2 YFSETQ. The CDR3: CASSLLSTETQYF. The CDR3 bases are TGCGCCAGCAGCTTACTATCGACAGAGACCCAGTACTTC.